This T cell receptor (beta chain) was captured in a study of shared clonotypes between healthy human individuals. Overall study findings and caveats: Sequencing depth was expected to influence donor clonotype sharing. Shared clonotypes: roughly 5% naive CD4, about 3.5% naive CD8, 2.3% memory CD4, under 0.45% memory CD8.

To note about this clone: The antigen remains undetermined.

The table came from immunoSEQ multiplex PCR; TCRdb's copy has only in-frame clones and leaves some out. The sample comprises 600,000 to 750,000 clones, over 55% of which are singletons, and under 2% rests with the top ten. The receptor was derived from a young woman in good health. The source material was memory CD4+ T cells sorted from blood. The subset: CD45RA-negative fraction.

The CDR3 nucleotides read TGTGCCAGCAGCTTAGGAGGAGACGATACGCAGTATTTT. Amino acids: CASSLGGDDTQYF. V and J are TRBV7-7 and TRBJ2-3; D unresolved. This CDR3 is built from 13 residues. CDR1 and CDR2 (germline): SSHAT, FNYEAQ (reference sequence). V lost 1 base and J lost 6, with 8 bases in between.